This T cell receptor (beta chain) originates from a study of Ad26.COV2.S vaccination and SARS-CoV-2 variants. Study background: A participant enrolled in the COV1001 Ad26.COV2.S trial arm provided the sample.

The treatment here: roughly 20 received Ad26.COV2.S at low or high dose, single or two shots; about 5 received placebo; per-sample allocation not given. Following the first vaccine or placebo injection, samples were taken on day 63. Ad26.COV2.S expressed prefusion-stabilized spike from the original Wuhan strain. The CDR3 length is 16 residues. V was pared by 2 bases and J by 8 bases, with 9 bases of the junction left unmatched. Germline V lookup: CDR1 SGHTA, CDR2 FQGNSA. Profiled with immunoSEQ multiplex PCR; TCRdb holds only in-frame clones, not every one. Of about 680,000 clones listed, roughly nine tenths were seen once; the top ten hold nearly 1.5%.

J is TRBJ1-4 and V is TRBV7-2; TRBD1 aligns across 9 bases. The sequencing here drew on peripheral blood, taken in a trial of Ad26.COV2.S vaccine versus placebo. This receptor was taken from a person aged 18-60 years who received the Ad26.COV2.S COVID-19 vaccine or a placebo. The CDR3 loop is CASSLKRTGTGEKLFF. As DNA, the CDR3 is TGTGCCAGCAGCTTAAAAAGGACAGGGACAGGGGAAAAACTGTTTTTT.